This T cell receptor (beta chain) was captured by sequencing in a study of CD8 T cells in ankylosing spondylitis. The CDR3 totals 13 residues. V gave up 4 bases and J gave up 5 bases, with 11 bases separating them. Study observations and caveats: It appeared that ankylosing spondylitis blood was characterized by a TCR beta motif of several highly homologous variants. Clones linked to the disease showed a CD8+ phenotype. They occurred at relatively low frequencies in peripheral blood.

The table lists this clonotype with a few counts. What it binds is not known. TCRdb re-called the 5' RACE reads through MiXCR, storing one row per CDR3 protein. There are roughly 670,000 distinct CDR3 sequences in the sample; roughly 19% occur only once, and roughly a fifth lies in the top ten. What was sequenced was blood, either unsorted or a sorted T cell fraction (not recorded which). V is TRBV12-3 or TRBV12-4 and J is TRBJ2-5, with D perhaps being TRBD1 or TRBD2 (5 bases each). The receptor was isolated from a male donor with ankylosing spondylitis. The CDR3: CASSSGRRETQYF. DNA of the CDR3: TGTGCCAGCAGTTCGGGGCGGAGGGAGACCCAGTACTTC.